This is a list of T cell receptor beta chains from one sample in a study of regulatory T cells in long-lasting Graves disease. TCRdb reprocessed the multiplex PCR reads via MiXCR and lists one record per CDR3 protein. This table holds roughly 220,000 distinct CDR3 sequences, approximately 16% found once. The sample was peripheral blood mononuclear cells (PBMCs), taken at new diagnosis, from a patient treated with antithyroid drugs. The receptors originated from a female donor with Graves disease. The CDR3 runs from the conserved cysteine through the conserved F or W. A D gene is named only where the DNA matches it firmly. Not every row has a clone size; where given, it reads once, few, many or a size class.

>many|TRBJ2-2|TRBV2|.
CASSEITRRSGGELFF
TGTGCCAGCAGTGAAATCACACGTCGGAGCGGCGGGGAGCTGTTTTTT
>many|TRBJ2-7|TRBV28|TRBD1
CASSRPGTGGNEQYF
TGTGCCAGCAGTCGACCCGGGACAGGGGGCAACGAGCAGTACTTC
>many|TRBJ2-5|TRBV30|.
CAWRSGLKETQYF
TGTGCCTGGAGATCAGGACTAAAGGAGACCCAGTACTTC
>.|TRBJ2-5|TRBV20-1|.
CSAQPSGRASVGGTQYF
TGCAGTGCTCAACCCTCGGGACGGGCCTCGGTGGGCGGGACCCAGTACTTC
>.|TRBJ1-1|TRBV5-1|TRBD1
CASSRRTGGTNTEAFF
TGCGCCAGCAGTAGGAGGACAGGGGGGACGAACACTGAAGCTTTCTTT
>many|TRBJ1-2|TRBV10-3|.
CAISGSNYGYTF
TGTGCCATCAGTGGGAGTAACTATGGCTACACCTTC
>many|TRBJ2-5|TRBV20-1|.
CSATKSGTEQETQYF
TGCAGTGCTACGAAATCCGGGACGGAACAAGAGACCCAGTACTTC
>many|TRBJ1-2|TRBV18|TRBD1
CASSQAGGVYGYTF
TGTGCCAGCTCACAGGCAGGGGGAGTCTATGGCTACACCTTC
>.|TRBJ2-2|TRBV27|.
CASNAGELFF
TGTGCCAGCAACGCCGGGGAGCTGTTTTTT
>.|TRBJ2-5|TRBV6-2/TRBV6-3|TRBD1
CASDRGPRETQYF
TGTGCCAGTGACAGGGGGCCGAGGGAGACCCAGTACTTC
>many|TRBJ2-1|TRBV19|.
CASSGSYNEQFF
TGTGCCAGTAGCGGGAGTTACAATGAGCAGTTCTTC
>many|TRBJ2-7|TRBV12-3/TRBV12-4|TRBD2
CASSWTSRTYEQYF
TGTGCCAGCAGTTGGACTAGCCGTACCTACGAGCAGTACTTC
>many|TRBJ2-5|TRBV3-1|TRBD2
CASNERGQETQYF
TGTGCCAGCAATGAGCGGGGGCAAGAGACCCAGTACTTC
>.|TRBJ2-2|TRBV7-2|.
CASSKRGSGNTGELFF
TGTGCCAGCAGCAAAAGGGGTAGCGGGAACACCGGGGAGCTGTTTTTT
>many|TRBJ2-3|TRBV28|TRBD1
CASSQNRGRGTDTQYF
TGTGCCAGCAGTCAAAACAGGGGGCGCGGCACAGATACGCAGTATTTT
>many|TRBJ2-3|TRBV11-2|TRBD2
CASSLVSGRDTQYF
TGTGCCAGCAGCTTAGTTAGCGGGAGGGATACGCAGTATTTT
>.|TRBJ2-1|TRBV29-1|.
CSVSEHSAYNEQFF
TGCAGCGTATCCGAGCACTCGGCGTACAATGAGCAGTTCTTC
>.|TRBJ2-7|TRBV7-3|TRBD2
CASSLTSGRDYEQYF
TGTGCCAGCAGCTTGACTAGCGGGAGGGACTACGAGCAGTACTTC
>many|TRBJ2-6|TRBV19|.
CASSINMARGYFSGANVLTF
TGTGCCAGTAGTATCAACATGGCCCGGGGGTATTTTTCTGGGGCCAACGTCCTGACTTTC
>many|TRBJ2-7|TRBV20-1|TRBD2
CSAASGDEQYF
TGCAGTGCGGCTAGCGGGGACGAGCAGTACTTC
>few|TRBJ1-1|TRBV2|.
CASSERHPGTEAFF
TGTGCCAGCAGTGAACGACACCCGGGCACTGAAGCTTTCTTT
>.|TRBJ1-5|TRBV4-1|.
CASSQGGGHSNQPQHF
TGCGCCAGCAGCCAAGGGGGGGGACACTCCAATCAGCCCCAGCATTTT
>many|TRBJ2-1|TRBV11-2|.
CASSLDPVSSLNEQFF
TGTGCCAGCAGCTTAGATCCAGTCTCCTCCCTCAATGAGCAGTTCTTC
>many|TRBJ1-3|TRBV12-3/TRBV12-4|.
CASSSVRNTIYF
TGTGCCAGCAGCTCTGTCCGGAACACCATATATTTT
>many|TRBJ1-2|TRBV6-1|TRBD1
CASRRTGGSFYGYTF
TGTGCCAGCAGAAGGACAGGGGGCAGTTTCTATGGCTACACCTTC
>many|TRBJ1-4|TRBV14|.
CASSLNFREKLFF
TGTGCCAGCAGCCTAAATTTTAGGGAAAAACTGTTTTTT
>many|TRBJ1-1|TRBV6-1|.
CASSEGPSNTEAFF
TGTGCCAGCAGTGAAGGACCCAGTAACACTGAAGCTTTCTTT
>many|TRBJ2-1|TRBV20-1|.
CSAQRSGDYGDEQFF
TGCAGTGCCCAGAGATCGGGCGACTACGGAGATGAGCAGTTCTTC
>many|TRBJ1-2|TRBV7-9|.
CASSLDLDGYTF
TGTGCCAGCAGCTTAGACCTGGATGGCTACACCTTC
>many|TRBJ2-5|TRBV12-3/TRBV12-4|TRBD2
CASSFATRLAGGGETQYF
TGTGCCAGCAGTTTTGCGACTAGGCTAGCGGGAGGGGGAGAGACCCAGTACTTC
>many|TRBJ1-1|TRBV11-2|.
CASSVNTNTEAFF
TGTGCCAGCAGCGTTAATACGAACACTGAAGCTTTCTTT
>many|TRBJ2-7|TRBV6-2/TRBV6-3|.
CASREQGPREQYF
TGTGCCAGCAGGGAGCAGGGCCCCCGCGAGCAGTACTTC
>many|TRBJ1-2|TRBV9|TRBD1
CASSPTTGFHYGYTF
TGTGCCAGCAGCCCCACGACAGGGTTCCACTATGGCTACACCTTC
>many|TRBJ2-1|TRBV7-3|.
CASSLLAAGTDEQFF
TGTGCCAGCAGCTTATTAGCGGCCGGGACGGATGAGCAGTTCTTC
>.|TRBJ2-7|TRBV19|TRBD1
CASSPGDSLRPIRPYF
TGTGCCAGTAGTCCCGGGGACAGCCTACGGCCTATTCGGCCGTACTTC
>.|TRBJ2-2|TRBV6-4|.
CASSAGYNTGELFF
TGTGCCAGCAGTGCCGGATATAACACCGGGGAGCTGTTTTTT
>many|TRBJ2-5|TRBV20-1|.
CSANRAQETQYF
TGCAGTGCTAACAGGGCGCAAGAGACCCAGTACTTC
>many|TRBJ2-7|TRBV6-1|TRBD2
CASITVPGSGSRNEQYF
TGTGCCAGCATTACTGTACCTGGTAGCGGGAGTAGGAACGAGCAGTACTTC
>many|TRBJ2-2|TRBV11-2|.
CASSLVVGYTGELFF
TGTGCCAGCAGCTTAGTGGTCGGATACACCGGGGAGCTGTTTTTT
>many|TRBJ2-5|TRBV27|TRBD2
CASSSSLAAETQYF
TGTGCCAGCAGTTCATCACTAGCGGCAGAGACCCAGTACTTC
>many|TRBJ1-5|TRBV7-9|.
CASSLTGGGNQPQHF
TGTGCCAGCAGTTTGACAGGAGGGGGCAATCAGCCCCAGCATTTT